This TCR beta chain is drawn from a study of T cells in Graves' hyperthyroidism and ophthalmopathy. Amplification of TCR beta CDR3 regions used RNA as the template. Researchers ran a first-round RT-PCR on the TCR CDR3 using the HTBI primer set. Each CDR3 protein gets one entry after TCRdb re-called the multiplex PCR reads with MiXCR. Of a few hundred thousand distinct CDR3 sequences in the sample, around a sixth are singletons; the top ten hold about 7%. This CDR3 spans 13 amino acids. Looked up from germline, CDR1 is SQVTM and CDR2 is ANQGSEA. V dropped 4 bases and J dropped 0 bases, with 6 bases sitting between them.

The specimen sequenced was blood. V gene TRBV29-1 combines with J gene TRBJ2-2; D not resolved. The receptor's source is a woman in her 30s with Graves' hyperthyroidism. CDR3 nucleotides: TGCAGCGTTGTTCACCCGAACACCGGGGAGCTGTTTTTT. Translated: CSVVHPNTGELFF.